This passage covers 27 T cell receptor beta chains from one sample sequenced in a study of naive and memory T cell subsets. Study-wide findings and caveats: Possibly reflecting memory cells re-expressing CD45RA, a few larger clonotypes occurred in naive repertoires, especially CD8.

No antigens are known for them. Two oligonucleotides, mixed equimolar, formed the beta constant-region primer covering TRBC1 and TRBC2. Ligated cDNA was amplified by four rounds of PCR with nested alpha and beta constant-region primers and SP2. Each CDR3 protein gets one entry after TCRdb re-called the UMI-ligation and nested PCR reads with MiXCR. Of under 150,000 distinct CDR3 sequences detected, approximately 20% appear once; the ten largest clones hold 0.6% to 0.7%. Specimen: naive CD8+ T cells from blood. These receptors were taken from a human donor in good health.

A few counts support this clonotype. This chain uses TRBV28 with TRBJ2-7, with D tentatively TRBD1 (5 bases). The CDR3 is made up of 14 amino acids. Germline V gene sequence: CDR1 MDHEN, CDR2 SYDVKM. V shed 8 bases and J shed 4 bases, with 18 bases lying between them. In DNA, the CDR3 is TGTGCCAGCGGATGGTCAGGGTCCCTTTACGAGCAGTACTTC. It translates to CASGWSGSLYEQYF.

V gene TRBV15 combines with J gene TRBJ2-2, with D tentatively TRBD1 (5 bases). The CDR3 sequence is 14 residues long. CDR1 is LNHNV, CDR2 YYDKDF, per germline (reference sequence). Trimming removed 5 bases from V and 2 bases from J, with 9 bases in between. As DNA, the CDR3 is TGTGCCACCAGCGCCCGGACAAACACCGGGGAGCTGTTTTTT. This encodes CATSARTNTGELFF. The whole variable domain, remainder taken from reference TRBV15 and TRBJ2-2, is DAMVIQNPRYQVTQFGKPVTLSCSQTLNHNVMYWYQQKSSQAPKLLFHYYDKDFNNEADTPDNFQSRRPNTSFCFLDIRSPGLGDTAMYLCATSARTNTGELFFGEGSRLTVL.

This clonotype was found a few times. The chain combines TRBV12-3 or TRBV12-4 with TRBJ2-2; TRBD2 agrees at 14 bases. J gave up 4 bases and V 3 bases, and 10 bases lay outside the gene matches. This CDR3 spans 19 amino acids. The CDR3 sequence: CASSFWTSGRTPSTGELFF. In nucleotides, the CDR3 is TGTGCCAGCAGTTTTTGGACTAGCGGGAGGACTCCGAGCACCGGGGAGCTGTTTTTT.

This clonotype was seen a handful of times. The V call is TRBV28, the J call TRBJ2-7; perhaps TRBD2 as D (6 bases). The CDR3 is 16 residues long. V lost 5 bases to trimming and J lost 6 bases, with 23 bases between them. CDR1 and CDR2 from the germline V gene are MDHEN and SYDVKM. The CDR3 region is CASSPTLDGGGLEQYF. In DNA form, the CDR3 reads TGTGCCAGCAGTCCCACCCTCGACGGGGGTGGACTCGAGCAGTACTTC.

This clonotype occurred a few times. V is TRBV4-1 and J is TRBJ2-7; perhaps TRBD2 as D (5 bases). Trimming shortened V by 0 bases and J by 2 bases, and 14 bases separated the two germline ends. Germline CDR1 MGHRA, CDR2 YSYEKL. The CDR3 spans 16 residues. The CDR3 nucleotides read TGCGCCAGCAGCCAAGATGAGGGCGTCTACCCCTACGAGCAGTACTTC. It codes for CASSQDEGVYPYEQYF.

V usage is TRBV19 and J usage is TRBJ2-2; D gene unclear. The germline gives CDR1 LNHDA, CDR2 SQIVND (reference sequence). Trimming removed 3 bases at V and 7 bases at J, with 15 bases between. The CDR3 loop spans 15 amino acids. The DNA of the CDR3 is TGTGCCAGTAGTATCCCCGGGCCATACATCGGGGAGCTGTTTTTT. This codes for CASSIPGPYIGELFF. Looking up the rest from reference TRBV19 and TRBJ2-2 gives the full variable domain: DGGITQSPKYLFRKEGQNVTLSCEQNLNHDAMYWYRQDPGQGLRLIYYSQIVNDFQKGDIAEGYSVSREKKESFPLTVTSAQKNPTAFYLCASSIPGPYIGELFFGEGSRLTVL.

This clonotype has a handful of counts. This chain links TRBV29-1 with TRBJ1-1; D perhaps matches TRBD1 (5 bases). CDR1 is SQVTM and CDR2 is ANQGSEA in the germline V gene. The CDR3 has 12 residues. The V gene lost 4 bases and the J gene lost 6 bases, with 12 bases spanning the gap. The CDR3: CSVVGRFSEAFF. Written as DNA, the CDR3 is TGCAGCGTTGTGGGACGATTCTCTGAAGCTTTCTTT.

This clonotype has more than one count but fewer than ten. V gene TRBV6-2 or TRBV6-3 combines with J gene TRBJ1-2; 9 nucleotides match TRBD1. The length of the CDR3 is 13 residues. Trimming took 2 bases from V and 8 from J; bases not matched to a gene: 3. The germline gives CDR1 MNHEY, CDR2 SVGEGT. The CDR3 reads CASSYRTGEGYTF. Written as DNA, the CDR3 is TGTGCCAGCAGTTACCGGACAGGGGAAGGCTACACCTTC.

The J gene is TRBJ1-1, the V gene TRBV13, with D uncertain. Trimming removed 5 bases at V and 0 bases at J, with 16 bases between. CDR1 and CDR2 from the germline V gene are PRHDT and FYEKMQ (reference sequence). The CDR3 spans 16 residues. CDR3 region: CASSQTQAVVNTEAFF. CDR3 DNA: TGTGCCAGCAGCCAGACGCAGGCCGTCGTGAACACTGAAGCTTTCTTT.

The chain carries TRBV6-5 and TRBJ2-1, with 7 bases aligning to TRBD2. The V segment lost 6 bases and the J segment 0 bases; nucleotides outside the gene matches: 5. Germline V CDR1 and CDR2: MNHEY, SVGAGI. CDR3 length equals 15 residues. CDR3 sequence: CASRVPSGSYNEQFF. The DNA of the CDR3 is TGTGCCAGCAGGGTTCCTAGCGGCTCCTACAATGAGCAGTTCTTC.

V and J are TRBV12-3 or TRBV12-4 and TRBJ1-1; D not resolved. V was trimmed by 4 bases and J by 0 bases, leaving 6 bases between them. The CDR3 runs 13 residues. Here the CDR3 DNA reads TGTGCCAGCAGTTCGAACATGAACACTGAAGCTTTCTTT. Protein: CASSSNMNTEAFF.

This clonotype was seen a handful of times. The chain is built from TRBV28 and TRBJ1-5, with 8 bases that match TRBD1. V lost 4 bases to trimming and J lost 5 bases; unmatched junction nucleotides: 4. Per germline, CDR1 MDHEN and CDR2 SYDVKM. CDR3 length: 14 amino acids. The CDR3 DNA sequence: TGTGCCAGCAGTTCGACAGGGGCGCATCAGCCCCAGCATTTT. This translates into CASSSTGAHQPQHF.

This chain uses TRBV12-3 or TRBV12-4 with TRBJ2-7; D is unclear. This CDR3 is built from 13 residues. V was shortened by 7 bases and J by 2 bases, with 12 bases between the two germline ends. The CDR3 DNA sequence: TGTGCCAGCAATCCCTTGGGGACCTACGAGCAGTACTTC. Its protein is CASNPLGTYEQYF.

The chain combines TRBV5-6 with TRBJ2-1, with 8 nucleotides matching TRBD2. The CDR3 has 14 amino acids. The ends lost 4 bases at V and 7 bases at J; junction bases unmatched: 7. Per the germline V gene, CDR1 is SGHDT and CDR2 is YYEEEE. CDR3 sequence (DNA): TGTGCCAGCAGCCCGCTAGCGGGCCCAAATGAGCAGTTCTTC. It encodes CASSPLAGPNEQFF.

This chain connects TRBV6-5 to TRBJ2-1; no firm D call. With 5 bases removed from V and 4 bases from J, the gap between germline ends came to 9 bases. CDR1 is MNHEY and CDR2 is SVGAGI in the germline V gene. The length of the CDR3 is 13 residues. The CDR3 region is CASSDRAYNEQFF. The DNA for the CDR3 is TGTGCCAGCAGTGACCGGGCTTACAATGAGCAGTTCTTC.

V is TRBV3-1 and J is TRBJ2-1; tentatively, D is TRBD1 or TRBD2 (5 bases each). V was shortened by 1 base and J by 8 bases, with 12 bases between the two germline ends. The CDR3 length is 14 residues. In germline, CDR1 is LGHDT, CDR2 YNNKEL (reference sequence). DNA for the CDR3: TGTGCCAGCAGCCAAGGCCGGGGCCAATATGAGCAGTTCTTC. Amino acids: CASSQGRGQYEQFF.

This clonotype was seen a handful of times. The chain uses TRBV5-6 and TRBJ2-7; D remains unclear. Trimming took 2 bases from V and 5 from J, leaving 5 bases between them. The CDR3 has 11 amino acids. Germline V gene sequence: CDR1 SGHDT, CDR2 YYEEEE. CDR3 protein: CASSLENEQYF. CDR3 DNA sequence: TGTGCCAGCAGCTTAGAGAACGAGCAGTACTTC.

The CDR3 is CASTSNSYNEQFF. CDR3 DNA: TGCGCCAGCACCTCAAACTCCTACAATGAGCAGTTCTTC. The chain joins TRBV4-1 to TRBJ2-1; D not certain. Looked up from germline, CDR1 is MGHRA and CDR2 is YSYEKL. CDR3 length equals 13 residues. V lost 7 bases and J lost 0, with 7 bases in between.

The rearrangement joins TRBV20-1 to TRBJ1-5; D is uncertain. This CDR3 has 15 amino acids. Germline V gene sequence: CDR1 DFQATT, CDR2 SNEGSKA (reference sequence). Trimming cost V 0 bases and J 3 bases, with 12 bases left between them. CDR3 in amino acids: CSARDPLGFNQPQHF. In DNA form, the CDR3 reads TGCAGTGCTAGAGATCCCTTAGGATTCAATCAGCCCCAGCATTTT.

The chain uses TRBV10-2 and TRBJ1-5; D is uncertain. V gave up 7 bases and J gave up 0 bases, with 13 bases separating them. The CDR3 covers 15 residues. Germline CDR1 WSHSY, CDR2 SAAADI. The CDR3 sequence: CASTPVGVSNQPQHF. CDR3 nucleotide sequence: TGCGCCAGCACGCCGGTGGGAGTTAGCAATCAGCCCCAGCATTTT.

This sequence joins TRBV29-1 and TRBJ2-7; D is unresolved. The CDR3 runs to 14 residues. Germline CDR1 is SQVTM and CDR2 is ANQGSEA. V was shortened by 2 bases and J by 3 bases, with 14 bases between the two germline ends. CDR3 in DNA: TGCAGCGTTGAAATCCGCGGAAACGACTACGAGCAGTACTTC. The encoded protein is CSVEIRGNDYEQYF.

The sample holds a few counts of this clonotype. The chain has TRBV19 and TRBJ1-2; D is perhaps TRBD1 (5 bases). V was clipped by 10 bases and J by 7 bases, with 19 bases between them. The CDR3 sequence is 13 residues long. CDR1 is LNHDA, CDR2 SQIVND, per germline (reference sequence). Written as DNA, the CDR3 is TGTGCCACCACTTTGACAGAGGTCTCTGGCTACACCTTC. Protein product: CATTLTEVSGYTF. Filled out from reference TRBV19 and TRBJ1-2, the complete variable domain reads DGGITQSPKYLFRKEGQNVTLSCEQNLNHDAMYWYRQDPGQGLRLIYYSQIVNDFQKGDIAEGYSVSREKKESFPLTVTSAQKNPTAFYLCATTLTEVSGYTFGSGTRLTVV.

The chain links TRBV4-1 to TRBJ2-7; D might be TRBD2 (6 bases). Between the trimmed V and J ends, which lost 4 bases and 3 bases, there was a span of 16 bases. This CDR3 has 15 amino acids. Germline values: CDR1 MGHRA, CDR2 YSYEKL. In nucleotides, the CDR3 is TGCGCCAGCAGCCCCCCCGGGGTAGCGGACTACGAGCAGTACTTC. Encoded protein: CASSPPGVADYEQYF.

The chain couples TRBV27 to TRBJ2-1; 7 bases align to TRBD1. The CDR3 has 13 amino acids. V trimming: 4 bases; J trimming: 6 bases; junction bases outside the gene matches: 3. Looked up from germline, CDR1 is MNHEY and CDR2 is SMNVEV (reference sequence). CDR3 bases: TGTGCCAGCAGTTGGGCAGGGGGCAATGAGCAGTTCTTC. It encodes CASSWAGGNEQFF.

The sample holds many counts of this clonotype. This rearrangement joins TRBV12-3 or TRBV12-4 to TRBJ2-1; 8 bases are a match to TRBD2. Unmatched junction bases numbered 6, after V lost 4 bases and J lost 4 bases. This CDR3 has 15 amino acids. The CDR3 loop reads CASSSTSGDYNEQFF. CDR3 bases: TGTGCCAGCAGTTCCACTAGCGGAGATTACAATGAGCAGTTCTTC.

The sample holds a few counts of this clonotype. V usage is TRBV12-3 or TRBV12-4 and J usage is TRBJ1-2; D is possibly TRBD1 (6 bases). The CDR3 is made up of 13 amino acids. Deletions cut 6 bases from V and 4 bases from J, with 12 bases between. In nucleotides, the CDR3 is TGTGCCAGCAGCCGGGGGGGCCCCTATGGCTACACCTTC. Translation gives CASSRGGPYGYTF.

This clonotype was observed a handful of times. Written as DNA, the CDR3 is TGTGCCAGCAGTTACTCCCGGGACAGGCCGGAGCCCCAGCATTTT. It specifies CASSYSRDRPEPQHF. This chain joins TRBV6-5 and TRBJ1-5; 8 bases line up with TRBD1. From germline, CDR1 is MNHEY and CDR2 SVGAGI. The V segment lost 0 bases and the J segment 8 bases; nucleotides outside the gene matches: 6. The CDR3 loop spans 15 amino acids.